The 19 T cell receptor beta chains given below trace back to one sample, sequenced in a study of control samples from healthy donors and cancer patients. Generated by immunoSEQ multiplex PCR, the TCRdb table keeps only in-frame clones and is missing some. Of around 250,000 clones listed, roughly four fifths are singletons. Sequences were obtained from PBMCs. Receptors were obtained from a woman aged 55-70 years with lung cancer.

V and J are TRBV9 and TRBJ1-1; no reliable D call. Germline V gene lookup returns CDR1 SGDLS and CDR2 YYNGEE. V gave up 4 bases and J gave up 0 bases, with 10 bases separating them. This CDR3 is 14 amino acids long. CDR3 loop: CASSPVSVNTEAFF. The CDR3 region has the DNA TGTGCCAGCAGCCCTGTGTCGGTGAACACTGAAGCTTTCTTT.

The chain employs TRBV9 and TRBJ2-2; 10 bases map to TRBD1. The CDR3 has 15 amino acids. The germline V gene has CDR1 SGDLS and CDR2 YYNGEE. V shed 5 bases, J shed 5 bases, and the junction held 6 bases outside the gene matches. The CDR3 coding sequence is TGTGCCAGCAGGCCCGGGACAGGGGTGACCGGGGAGCTGTTTTTT. Translated, it gives CASRPGTGVTGELFF.

The count of this clone is one. The chain joins TRBV5-5 to TRBJ1-1; D is unresolved. Germline CDR1 and CDR2: SGHKS and YYEKEE (reference sequence). This CDR3 region has 14 residues. Deletions cut 2 bases from V and 1 base from J, with 9 bases between. The DNA of the CDR3 is TGTGCCAGCAGCTTCCAGACGGGGAACACTGAAGCTTTCTTT. This encodes CASSFQTGNTEAFF. Full variable domain (outside the CDR3, taken from reference TRBV5-5 and TRBJ1-1): DAGVTQSPTHLIKTRGQQVTLRCSPISGHKSVSWYQQVLGQGPQFIFQYYEKEERGRGNFPDRFSARQFPNYSSELNVNALLLGDSALYLCASSFQTGNTEAFFGQGTRLTVV.

The rearrangement joins TRBV12-3 or TRBV12-4 to TRBJ2-2, with no clear D. The CDR3 covers 12 residues. V lost 5 bases to trimming and J lost 5 bases, with 6 bases between them. This CDR3 reads CASSPQTGELFF. The CDR3, as DNA: TGTGCCAGCAGTCCGCAGACCGGGGAGCTGTTTTTT.

This chain uses TRBV19 with TRBJ2-4, with a possible D match to TRBD2 (5 bases). V dropped 6 bases and J dropped 2 bases, with 11 bases sitting between them. CDR3 length: 14 amino acids. CDR1 and CDR2 (germline): LNHDA, SQIVND (reference sequence). CDR3 amino acids: CASSLRVSKNIQYF. In DNA form, the CDR3 reads TGTGCCAGTAGCTTGAGGGTATCCAAAAACATTCAGTACTTC.

The sample holds a few counts of this clone. This sequence joins TRBV19 and TRBJ1-1; 10 bases are a match to TRBD1. With 9 bases clipped from V and 10 bases from J, the junction kept 11 bases outside the gene matches. The CDR3 runs to 13 residues. CDR1 is LNHDA, CDR2 SQIVND, per germline (reference sequence). The CDR3 region has the DNA TGTGCCAGCCTTCCGGGACAGGGGTCGGCAGCTTTCTTT. Protein sequence: CASLPGQGSAAFF.

This chain connects TRBV3-1 (or the pseudogene TRBV3-2) to TRBJ2-7; no definite D call. CDR1 and CDR2 from the germline V gene are LGHDT and YNNKEL (reference sequence). This CDR3 is 14 amino acids long. The V gene lost 6 bases and the J gene lost 1 base, with 13 bases spanning the gap. In DNA, the CDR3 is TGTGCCAGCAGTCCCCATGGAGTGTCCTACGAGCAGTACTTC. Translation: CASSPHGVSYEQYF.

This clone has more than one count but fewer than ten. V usage is TRBV11-2 and J usage is TRBJ1-1; possible D gene TRBD1, 6 bases. CDR1 is SGHAT, CDR2 FQNNGV, per germline. Trimming pared 6 bases from V and 7 bases from J, leaving 18 bases between. CDR3 size: 14 residues. The CDR3 here is CASSPTGSIGEAFF. The DNA of the CDR3 is TGTGCCAGCAGTCCCACAGGGAGCATTGGTGAAGCTTTCTTT.

The sample holds a few counts of this clone. The rearrangement joins TRBV18 to TRBJ1-1; D uncertain. Trimming took 6 bases from V and 4 from J, leaving 15 bases between them. CDR1 and CDR2 from the germline V gene are KGHSH and LQKENI. This CDR3 is 14 amino acids long. The CDR3 DNA reads as TGTGCCAGCTCCACGACAAATCCGAGCACTGAAGCTTTCTTT. It specifies CASSTTNPSTEAFF.

This chain links TRBV7-9 with TRBJ2-2, with TRBD1 matching 8 bases. Germline-derived CDR1 and CDR2 are SEHNR and FQNEAQ (reference sequence). V lost 5 bases, J lost 1 base, and 3 bases stayed unmatched. The CDR3 covers 15 residues. CDR3: CASSPGQGNTGELFF. The CDR3 DNA reads as TGTGCCAGCAGCCCCGGACAGGGGAACACCGGGGAGCTGTTTTTT.

The V and J genes are TRBV11-1 and TRBJ2-3; unclear D gene. Germline V lookup: CDR1 SGHAT, CDR2 FQDESV (reference sequence). The CDR3 consists of 12 residues. The V end was cut by 5 bases, the J end by 1 base, with 4 bases between. CDR3 nucleotide sequence: TGTGCCAGCAGCCCAGGCACAGATACGCAGTATTTT. This codes for CASSPGTDTQYF.

The chain joins TRBV27 to TRBJ2-2, with D possibly matching TRBD1 (6 bases). Germline CDR1 is MNHEY and CDR2 is SMNVEV (reference sequence). V lost 3 bases, J lost 4 bases, and 18 bases lay in between. The CDR3 totals 17 residues. The CDR3, as DNA: TGTGCCAGCAGTTTCCGGGACACAGGGAAGGTCACCGGGGAGCTGTTTTTT. Translated: CASSFRDTGKVTGELFF.

This clone has a handful of counts. J is TRBJ1-5 and V is TRBV20-1; D not certain. The V gene's germline CDR1 is DFQATT and CDR2 SNEGSKA (reference sequence). The CDR3 extends over 12 amino acids. Trimming shortened V by 3 bases and J by 5 bases, and 8 bases separated the two germline ends. CDR3 nucleotides: TGCAGTGCTAGTCTATCGGATCAGCCCCAGCATTTT. It is translated as CSASLSDQPQHF.

This chain uses TRBV19 with TRBJ2-7, with 8 bases fitting TRBD1. Per germline, CDR1 LNHDA and CDR2 SQIVND (reference sequence). J lost 5 bases, V lost 2 bases, and 8 bases had no gene match. The CDR3 consists of 15 residues. CDR3 amino acids: CASSIIRTGTHEQYF. DNA of the CDR3: TGTGCCAGTAGTATAATTAGGACAGGGACCCACGAGCAGTACTTC.

This clone was seen just once. The chain is built from TRBV5-8 and TRBJ1-2, with 9 bases lining up with TRBD1. CDR3 length: 17 amino acids. CDR1 is SGHTS and CDR2 is YDEGEE in the germline V gene. Trimming removed 2 bases from V and 2 bases from J; junction bases left unmatched: 10. This CDR3 is CASSLTLNRGRNYGYTF. For the CDR3, the DNA is TGTGCCAGCAGCTTAACCCTAAACAGGGGGCGAAACTATGGCTACACCTTC. The variable domain in full, completed from reference TRBV5-8 and TRBJ1-2, reads EAGVTQSPTHLIKTRGQQATLRCSPISGHTSVYWYQQALGLGLQFLLWYDEGEERNRGNFPPRFSGRQFPNYSSELNVNALELEDSALYLCASSLTLNRGRNYGYTFGSGTRLTVV.

This clone appeared a few times. This chain connects TRBV7-9 to TRBJ1-2, with D maybe TRBD1 (5 bases). Germline V lookup: CDR1 SEHNR, CDR2 FQNEAQ (reference sequence). The V end lost 5 bases, the J end lost 4 bases, and 17 bases lay between the germline ends. This CDR3 spans 15 amino acids. Here the CDR3 DNA reads TGTGCCAGCAGCCCCCTTGGACTCCAGGGCTATGGCTACACCTTC. Translating it yields CASSPLGLQGYGYTF.

The CDR3, as DNA: TGCGCCAGCAGCCAGGGGACAGGGGCAACTAATGAAAAACTGTTTTTT. Its translation is CASSQGTGATNEKLFF. The rearrangement uses TRBV5-1 and TRBJ1-4; 10 nucleotides match TRBD1. V shed 4 bases and J 0 bases; nucleotides not matched to a gene: 3. The CDR3 is 16 residues long. Germline V gives CDR1 SGHRS, CDR2 YFSETQ.

This clone occurred a few times. This chain connects TRBV2 to TRBJ1-1, with TRBD1 matching 7 bases. This CDR3 spans 15 amino acids. Germline CDR1 and CDR2: SNHLY and FYNNEI. V shed 4 bases and J 1 base; nucleotides not matched to a gene: 6. The CDR3 bases are TGTGCCAGCAGTGCCCTGACAGGGAGGAACACTGAAGCTTTCTTT. This translates into CASSALTGRNTEAFF.

This clone occurred a few times. The chain has TRBV27 and TRBJ1-1; D is perhaps TRBD1 (5 bases). The CDR3 has 16 amino acids. Trimming cost V 0 bases and J 5 bases, with 16 bases left between them. CDR1 and CDR2 from the germline V gene are MNHEY and SMNVEV (reference sequence). The CDR3 spells CASSLSKGTSRTEAFF. CDR3 bases: TGTGCCAGCAGTTTATCGAAGGGGACGAGTAGGACTGAAGCTTTCTTT.